This TCR beta chain is drawn from a study of beta chain features in type 1 diabetes. This clone was detected a few times. Its specificity is not known. Study-level points and caveats: Moderate yet significant TCRB CDR3 shortening was seen in Type 1 diabetes patients in all four CD4+ subsets.

CDR3 length: 15 residues. Germline values: CDR1 MGHDK, CDR2 SYGVNS. The J segment lost 8 bases and the V segment lost 0 bases, leaving 7 bases of the junction unmatched. Reverse transcription of all isolated RNA meant that expressed TCRB transcripts were sequenced. Profiling relied on immunoSEQ multiplex PCR, and the TCRdb table lists in-frame clones only, not all of them. This sample has around 690,000 clones, with 9.5% to 15% found just once. This clonotype was sampled from a man under 40 with type 1 diabetes. The sample comprised naive CD4+ T cells from blood. This chain joins TRBV25-1 and TRBJ2-1; 7 bases are shared with TRBD2. CDR3 loop: CASSEYRGRGDEQFF. In nucleotides, the CDR3 is TGTGCCAGCAGTGAATACCGGGGACGGGGGGATGAGCAGTTCTTC.